The 28 T cell receptor beta chains in this list originate from one sample, sequenced in a study of cytomegalovirus exposure and HLA in healthy donors. 13 Jbeta primers and 60 Vbeta primers were used for the PCR. Some clones are missing from TCRdb's copy, which holds only in-frame ones; the method was immunoSEQ multiplex PCR. The sample yields roughly 100,000 clones, roughly four fifths seen once. The sample was PBMCs. These TCRs come from a male donor in good health and CMV-seropositive.

This chain connects TRBV28 to TRBJ2-7; the D is unclear. Germline V lookup: CDR1 MDHEN, CDR2 SYDVKM. This CDR3 has 15 residues. Trimming left V 4 bases short and J 2 bases short, with 15 bases between. The CDR3 reads CASSSPTVPPYEQYF. For the CDR3, the DNA is TGTGCCAGCAGTTCGCCGACTGTTCCCCCCTACGAGCAGTACTTC.

The rearrangement links TRBV5-1 to TRBJ2-7; TRBD1 matches at 8 bases. Losses at the gene ends were 3 bases for V and 2 bases for J; bases not matched to a gene: 4. Germline CDR1 and CDR2: SGHRS and YFSETQ. The CDR3 spans 14 residues. The CDR3 DNA follows: TGCGCCAGCAGCTACTCGACAGGGGCCTACGAGCAGTACTTC. Protein sequence: CASSYSTGAYEQYF.

This clone occurred a few times. The chain has TRBV7-2 and TRBJ2-5, with TRBD2 matching 8 bases. Germline V gene data show CDR1 as SGHTA and CDR2 as FQGNSA. V was clipped by 3 bases and J by 4 bases; unmatched bases: 4. This CDR3 spans 14 amino acids. CDR3 sequence (DNA): TGTGCCAGCAGCTTCGCGGGGGGTCGAGAGACCCAGTACTTC. Translating it yields CASSFAGGRETQYF.

The V call is TRBV5-1, the J call TRBJ1-1; perhaps TRBD1 as D (6 bases). CDR1 SGHRS and CDR2 YFSETQ come from the germline V gene. The V gene lost 4 bases and the J gene lost 7 bases, with 29 bases spanning the gap. CDR3 length equals 18 residues. CDR3 sequence (DNA): TGCGCCAGCAGCCAAGGCGCACAGGGCGGTGATCGGGAACTTGAAGCTTTCTTT. Translating it yields CASSQGAQGGDRELEAFF.

The gene calls are TRBV25-1 and TRBJ1-1; D is unresolved. V lost 2 bases, J lost 11 bases, and 18 bases lay in between. The CDR3 totals 14 residues. Germline V gene data show CDR1 as MGHDK and CDR2 as SYGVNS. The CDR3, as DNA: TGTGCCAGCAGTGAAGCCGGGAGGTGGGGTACGGCTTTCTTT. Protein product: CASSEAGRWGTAFF.

Written as DNA, the CDR3 is TGTGCCAGCAGCGCGACTAGCGGCACAGATACGCAGTATTTT. Protein product: CASSATSGTDTQYF. V is TRBV9 and J is TRBJ2-3; 8 nucleotides match TRBD2. Germline V CDR1 and CDR2: SGDLS, YYNGEE. V gave up 3 bases and J gave up 1 base; unmatched junction bases: 1. The CDR3 has 14 residues.

Comment on this clone: Relative to the germline gene, one junction end is altered; a read error may explain this. J is TRBJ2-6 and V is TRBV6-6, with D perhaps matching TRBD1 (5 bases). Germline-derived CDR1 and CDR2 are MNHNY and SVGAGI (reference sequence). The CDR3 totals 13 residues. The CDR3 DNA follows: TGTGCCAGCAGTTACTCTGGGGCCAACGTCCTGCCTTTC. Translating it yields CASSYSGANVLPF.

The V and J genes are TRBV4-2 and TRBJ2-7, with 9 bases matching TRBD2. The CDR3 is 15 amino acids. With V trimmed by 6 bases and J by 3 bases, 9 bases remained unmatched. Germline loops: CDR1 LGHNA, CDR2 YNFKEQ. As DNA, the CDR3 is TGTGCCAGCAGAGTCGGGACTAGCACCCTCTACGAGCAGTACTTC. Its protein product is CASRVGTSTLYEQYF.

The chain employs TRBV6-6 and TRBJ1-1; D perhaps matches TRBD1 (5 bases). The CDR3 consists of 16 residues. From germline, CDR1 is MNHNY and CDR2 SVGAGI (reference sequence). With 6 bases removed from V and 4 bases from J, the gap between germline ends came to 21 bases. The CDR3: CASSPQGAIFGTEAFF. The CDR3 DNA reads TGTGCCAGCAGCCCGCAGGGTGCCATTTTTGGCACTGAAGCTTTCTTT.

The chain uses TRBV5-1 and TRBJ1-1; D remains ambiguous. V shed 0 bases and J shed 4 bases, with 13 bases lying between them. The CDR3 runs to 15 residues. Germline V gene data show CDR1 as SGHRS and CDR2 as YFSETQ. CDR3 bases: TGCGCCAGCAGCTTGGTTTCCGGGGTGGGCACTGAAGCTTTCTTT. Translation: CASSLVSGVGTEAFF.

This clone was counted only a few times. The V call is TRBV7-8, the J call TRBJ2-3, with 8 bases lining up with TRBD2. This CDR3 comprises 13 residues. The V gene end was trimmed by 8 bases and the J gene end by 1 base; junction bases not matched to a gene: 2. In germline, CDR1 is SGHVS, CDR2 FQNEAQ. DNA for the CDR3: TGTGCCAGCGGAGCGGGGGGCACAGATACGCAGTATTTT. It specifies CASGAGGTDTQYF. Drawing the rest from reference TRBV7-8 and TRBJ2-3, the complete variable domain is GAGVSQSPRYKVAKRGQDVALRCDPISGHVSLFWYQQALGQGPEFLTYFQNEAQLDKSGLPSDRFFAERPEGSVSTLKIQRTQQEDSAVYLCASGAGGTDTQYFGPGTRLTVL.

The J gene is TRBJ1-1, the V gene TRBV29-1; TRBD1 agrees at 7 bases. CDR1 is SQVTM and CDR2 is ANQGSEA in the germline V gene. Trimming at V came to 2 bases and at J to 4 bases, leaving 10 bases not matched to a gene. This CDR3 has 15 amino acids. The CDR3 nucleotides read TGCAGCGTTGAACCCCAACAGGGGATTACCACTGAAGCTTTCTTT. Translated, it gives CSVEPQQGITTEAFF. The whole variable domain, filled in from reference TRBV29-1 and TRBJ1-1, reads SAVISQKPSRDICQRGTSLTIQCQVDSQVTMMFWYRQQPGQSLTLIATANQGSEATYESGFVIDKFPISRPNLTFSTLTVSNMSPEDSSIYLCSVEPQQGITTEAFFGQGTRLTVV.

The rearrangement uses TRBV4-1 and TRBJ1-3; D gene ambiguous. Germline V gene sequence: CDR1 MGHRA, CDR2 YSYEKL. This CDR3 is built from 15 residues. V dropped 3 bases and J dropped 2 bases, with 11 bases sitting between them. The CDR3 region has the DNA TGCGCCAGCAGCCAGGGTTCGCGGGCTGGAAACACCATATATTTT. It translates to CASSQGSRAGNTIYF.

This clone has more than one count but fewer than ten. This chain joins TRBV5-1 and TRBJ2-7, with D possibly being TRBD1 (6 bases). V was clipped by 5 bases and J by 4 bases, with 13 bases between them. There are 13 residues in the CDR3. The germline CDR1 and CDR2 sequences are SGHRS and YFSETQ. CDR3 DNA sequence: TGCGCCAGCAGACCGGACAGCAATTACGAGCAGTACTTC. As protein: CASRPDSNYEQYF.

The CDR3 spells CASSIPGQGAANYGYTF. CDR3 bases: TGTGCCAGCAGTATTCCGGGACAGGGGGCAGCTAACTATGGCTACACCTTC. The J gene is TRBJ1-2, the V gene TRBV28; 12 bases are a match to TRBD1. The CDR3 has 17 residues. Germline trimming cut 5 bases from V and 0 bases from J; bases unmatched to any gene: 7. The germline CDR1 and CDR2 sequences are MDHEN and SYDVKM.

This clone has a single count. V usage is TRBV19 and J usage is TRBJ1-1; weak D call: TRBD1 (5 bases). The V gene lost 8 bases and the J gene lost 4 bases, with 17 bases spanning the gap. Germline V gives CDR1 LNHDA, CDR2 SQIVND (reference sequence). This CDR3 is 14 amino acids long. The CDR3 sequence is CASSLTSGGTEAFF. CDR3 in DNA: TGTGCCAGTTCATTGACCTCGGGGGGCACTGAAGCTTTCTTT. The full variable domain, with the rest looked up from reference TRBV19 and TRBJ1-1, is DGGITQSPKYLFRKEGQNVTLSCEQNLNHDAMYWYRQDPGQGLRLIYYSQIVNDFQKGDIAEGYSVSREKKESFPLTVTSAQKNPTAFYLCASSLTSGGTEAFFGQGTRLTVV.

The gene calls are TRBV10-3 and TRBJ2-3, with 7 bases that match TRBD2. With 2 bases clipped from V and 4 bases from J, the junction kept 9 bases outside the gene matches. The CDR3 has 16 residues. Germline values: CDR1 ENHRY, CDR2 SYGVKD. In DNA, the CDR3 is TGTGCCATCAGTGAGGGGGGAGGGAAAGTCCCAGATACGCAGTATTTT. Translation gives CAISEGGGKVPDTQYF.

V usage is TRBV7-8 and J usage is TRBJ1-2, with a weak D call TRBD1 (6 bases). Trimming stripped 5 bases from V and 4 bases from J, with 14 bases between. The CDR3 length is 14 residues. Germline V gene lookup returns CDR1 SGHVS and CDR2 FQNEAQ. The CDR3 spells CASSARQAFYGYTF. The CDR3 DNA is TGTGCCAGCAGCGCTCGACAGGCTTTCTATGGCTACACCTTC.

This rearrangement joins TRBV28 to TRBJ2-7; 7 nucleotides match TRBD1. V was clipped by 5 bases and J by 3 bases; unmatched bases: 7. In germline, CDR1 is MDHEN, CDR2 SYDVKM. The CDR3 extends over 14 amino acids. CDR3 coding DNA: TGTGCCAGCAGTACCGGGACAGAATACTACGAGCAGTACTTC. Translated, it gives CASSTGTEYYEQYF.

This clone came up a few times. CDR3 bases: TGCGCCAGCAGCTTGGGGGCAGCGGGAAGCACAGATACGCAGTATTTT. Encoded protein: CASSLGAAGSTDTQYF. This chain links TRBV5-1 with TRBJ2-3; TRBD2 agrees at 7 bases. V lost 0 bases, J lost 0 bases, and 4 bases stayed unmatched. Germline lookup yields CDR1 SGHRS and CDR2 YFSETQ. The CDR3 has 16 amino acids.

The rearrangement links TRBV25-1 to TRBJ2-7; no clear D. Germline CDR1 MGHDK, CDR2 SYGVNS. This CDR3 is built from 12 residues. V shed 7 bases and J shed 2 bases, with 9 bases lying between them. This CDR3 is CASTWRPYEQYF. As DNA, the CDR3 is TGTGCCAGCACATGGAGACCCTACGAGCAGTACTTC.

The chain recombines TRBV5-1 with TRBJ2-2; 8 nucleotides line up with TRBD2. CDR3 length: 15 amino acids. Germline CDR1 SGHRS, CDR2 YFSETQ. V lost 3 bases and J lost 6; bases outside the gene matches: 7. The CDR3 loop is CASSSWGLESGELFF. The CDR3 DNA follows: TGCGCCAGCAGCTCGTGGGGACTAGAGTCCGGGGAGCTGTTTTTT.

The chain combines TRBV9 with TRBJ2-3, with D tentatively TRBD2 (6 bases). Germline CDR1 SGDLS, CDR2 YYNGEE. CDR3 length: 12 amino acids. The ends were cut back, 5 bases at V and 4 bases at J, with 8 bases in the middle. CDR3 sequence reads: CASRGEADTQYF. The CDR3 DNA reads as TGTGCCAGCAGGGGGGAGGCAGATACGCAGTATTTT. Using reference TRBV9 and TRBJ2-3 for the parts outside the CDR3, the full variable domain is DSGVTQTPKHLITATGQRVTLRCSPRSGDLSVYWYQQSLDQGLQFLIQYYNGEERAKGNILERFSAQQFPDLHSELNLSSLELGDSALYFCASRGEADTQYFGPGTRLTVL.

This clone showed up just once. This specimen includes other DNA sequences encoding the same CDR3. The rearrangement joins TRBV7-9 to TRBJ2-3; D remains ambiguous. V gave up 4 bases and J gave up 2 bases, with 4 bases separating them. CDR3 length: 12 amino acids. Germline-derived CDR1 and CDR2 are SEHNR and FQNEAQ (reference sequence). CDR3 sequence: CASSSYTDTQYF. DNA of the CDR3: TGTGCCAGCAGCTCTTACACAGATACGCAGTATTTT.

With regard to this clone: Germline and junction disagree at one end, which may indicate a read error. The chain has TRBV29-1 and TRBJ2-5, with TRBD1 as a possible D gene (6 bases). The CDR3 totals 12 residues. Germline V gene data show CDR1 as SQVTM and CDR2 as ANQGSEA. CDR3 amino acids: CSVEEISPAGDF. Written as DNA, the CDR3 is TGCAGCGTTGAAGAGATATCCCCCGCAGGGGACTTC.

The chain joins TRBV25-1 to TRBJ2-3; 9 bases match TRBD2. V shed 2 bases, J shed 4 bases, and the junction held 1 base outside the gene matches. The CDR3 length is 14 residues. Germline V gene sequence: CDR1 MGHDK, CDR2 SYGVNS. This chain's CDR3 is CASSESGRSDTQYF. The CDR3, as DNA: TGTGCCAGCAGTGAAAGCGGGAGGTCAGATACGCAGTATTTT.

The V gene is TRBV4-3, the J gene TRBJ1-4; no definite D call. Per germline, CDR1 LGHNA and CDR2 YSLEER. Deletions cut 0 bases from V and 4 bases from J, with 9 bases between. The CDR3 extends over 15 amino acids. CDR3 residues: CASSQDRVRNEKLFF. CDR3 sequence (DNA): TGCGCCAGCAGCCAAGATCGGGTCCGTAATGAAAAACTGTTTTTT.

The rearrangement uses TRBV28 and TRBJ1-2, with D perhaps matching TRBD1 (5 bases). The germline V gene encodes CDR1 MDHEN and CDR2 SYDVKM. The CDR3 contains 13 residues. The ends were cut back, 6 bases at V and 3 bases at J, with 11 bases in the middle. The chain's CDR3 is CASRLTVDYGYTF. In DNA, the CDR3 is TGTGCCAGCAGATTGACAGTGGACTATGGCTACACCTTC.